The 19 T cell receptor beta chains given below trace back to one sample, sequenced in a study of cytomegalovirus exposure and HLA in healthy donors. The PCR contained 60 Vbeta and 13 Jbeta primers. Profiled with immunoSEQ multiplex PCR; TCRdb holds only in-frame clones, not every one. In the table there are more than 150,000 clones, 65% to 85% of which are singletons. The sequenced sample consisted of PBMCs. The receptors come from a man aged 50 or older in good health and CMV-seronegative.

DNA for the CDR3: TGTGCCAGCAGTTACGGCAGGGCCTATGGCTACACCTTC. Encoded protein: CASSYGRAYGYTF. The chain couples TRBV6-5 to TRBJ1-2, with a tentative D call TRBD1 (5 bases). The CDR3 is 13 residues long. The V end was cut by 2 bases, the J end by 4 bases, with 8 bases between. Germline V gives CDR1 MNHEY, CDR2 SVGAGI.

In regard to this clone: Relative to the germline gene, one junction end is altered; a read error may explain this. The V call is TRBV7-7, the J call TRBJ1-5; D gene unclear. CDR3 size: 16 residues. Germline V CDR1 and CDR2: SSHAT, FNYEAQ (reference sequence). Here the CDR3 reads CASRLSRAGHNQPQHF. In DNA, the CDR3 is TGTGCTAGCAGGCTTTCCCGGGCGGGCCACAATCAGCCCCAGCATTTT.

The V and J genes are TRBV4-1 and TRBJ2-3; 9 positions match TRBD2. CDR3 size: 16 residues. The J segment lost 4 bases and the V segment lost 0 bases, leaving 5 bases of the junction unmatched. Germline CDR1 and CDR2: MGHRA and YSYEKL. The CDR3 DNA reads as TGCGCCAGCAGCCAAGATAGCGCTAGCGGGGCAGATACGCAGTATTTT. Protein product: CASSQDSASGADTQYF.

J is TRBJ2-1 and V is TRBV25-1; perhaps TRBD2 as D (5 bases). V was cut by 4 bases and J by 8 bases, with 15 bases left in between. The CDR3 runs 14 residues. CDR1 and CDR2 (germline): MGHDK, SYGVNS. CDR3 region: CASSVGLPRDEQFF. The CDR3 nucleotides are TGTGCCAGCAGTGTCGGACTTCCTAGGGATGAGCAGTTCTTC.

The V call is TRBV7-2, the J call TRBJ2-2; 8 positions match TRBD2. Germline V gene data show CDR1 as SGHTA and CDR2 as FQGNSA. With V trimmed by 7 bases and J by 6 bases, 10 bases remained unmatched. The CDR3 spans 15 residues. CDR3 DNA sequence: TGTGCCAGCATCCAAAGCGGGGGCCAAGCCGGGGAGCTGTTTTTT. Its protein is CASIQSGGQAGELFF.

The chain's CDR3 is CAISDRGLSWGYTF. DNA for the CDR3: TGTGCCATCAGTGATAGGGGGCTTTCGTGGGGCTACACCTTC. The chain combines TRBV10-3 with TRBJ1-2, with 7 bases identical to TRBD1. V was clipped by 3 bases and J by 8 bases; unmatched bases: 9. Germline CDR1 is ENHRY and CDR2 is SYGVKD. The CDR3 has 14 amino acids.

The J gene is TRBJ2-3, the V gene TRBV4-2; 12 bases line up with TRBD2. V lost 4 bases to trimming and J lost 4 bases; unmatched junction nucleotides: 3. CDR3 length equals 15 residues. Germline V gives CDR1 LGHNA, CDR2 YNFKEQ. The CDR3 nucleotides are TGTGCCAGCAGCCCTAGCGGGGGGGCTTCAGATACGCAGTATTTT. This translates into CASSPSGGASDTQYF.

This clone came up a few times. The chain has TRBV27 and TRBJ2-2; D gene unclear. Germline V gene lookup returns CDR1 MNHEY and CDR2 SMNVEV (reference sequence). V shed 3 bases and J shed 6 bases, with 8 bases lying between them. The CDR3 contains 13 residues. This CDR3 reads CASSFGVPGELFF. The CDR3 coding sequence is TGTGCCAGCAGTTTTGGAGTCCCCGGGGAGCTGTTTTTT.

The chain uses TRBV28 and TRBJ2-3, with D maybe TRBD2 (6 bases). The CDR3 spans 15 residues. Germline loops: CDR1 MDHEN, CDR2 SYDVKM. V shed 5 bases and J shed 3 bases, with 15 bases lying between them. For the CDR3, the DNA is TGTGCCAGCAGTCCTGGAGGGTCGGGGACAGATACGCAGTATTTT. Amino acid sequence: CASSPGGSGTDTQYF.

As for this clone: At one end, the junction sequence differs from germline, possibly due to a read error. The rearrangement links TRBV7-9 to TRBJ2-7, with D possibly matching TRBD2 (6 bases). Germline CDR1 and CDR2: SEHNR and FQNEAQ (reference sequence). This CDR3 is 17 amino acids long. The CDR3 nucleotides are TGTTCCAGCAGCTTAGCGCGGGGAGCTGGGAGCTCCTACGAGCAGTACTTC. It translates to CSSSLARGAGSSYEQYF.

The chain couples TRBV4-3 to TRBJ1-2; D may be TRBD1 (6 bases). Germline loops: CDR1 LGHNA, CDR2 YSLEER. The V gene lost 0 bases and the J gene lost 4 bases, with 9 bases spanning the gap. This CDR3 has 14 residues. The CDR3 region is CASSQDAGAYGYTF. The CDR3 DNA sequence: TGCGCCAGCAGCCAAGACGCAGGGGCCTATGGCTACACCTTC.

The chain recombines TRBV7-2 with TRBJ2-1; TRBD1 agrees at 8 bases. Germline V gene data show CDR1 as SGHTA and CDR2 as FQGNSA. The CDR3 extends over 13 amino acids. Unmatched junction bases numbered 1, after V lost 2 bases and J lost 7 bases. This CDR3 is CASSLTGGNEQFF. CDR3 nucleotide sequence: TGTGCCAGCAGCTTAACAGGGGGGAATGAGCAGTTCTTC.

The chain carries TRBV6-5 and TRBJ1-5, with a weak D call TRBD1 (6 bases). V was trimmed by 0 bases and J by 9 bases, leaving 9 bases between them. The CDR3 consists of 13 residues. Looked up from germline, CDR1 is MNHEY and CDR2 is SVGAGI. The CDR3 sequence: CASSYSSGAPQHF. The CDR3 DNA is TGTGCCAGCAGTTACTCTTCAGGGGCGCCCCAGCATTTT.

This sequence joins TRBV19 and TRBJ1-5, with a tentative D call TRBD1 (5 bases). V lost 8 bases and J 0 bases, leaving 14 bases between the germline ends. In germline, CDR1 is LNHDA, CDR2 SQIVND (reference sequence). CDR3 size: 15 residues. CDR3 in DNA: TGTGCCAGTCGCGGGACGGCGTATAGCAATCAGCCCCAGCATTTT. This sequence encodes CASRGTAYSNQPQHF.

With regard to this clone: The junction does not match germline at one end; this may be a read error. CDR3 in amino acids: CSSSKGLAGSNEQFF. The CDR3 nucleotides read TGTTCCAGCAGCAAGGGACTAGCGGGGAGTAATGAGCAGTTCTTC. The rearrangement links TRBV7-9 to TRBJ2-1, with 13 bases aligning to TRBD2. This CDR3 is 15 amino acids long. Looked up from germline, CDR1 is SEHNR and CDR2 is FQNEAQ (reference sequence).

This clone was seen a few times. The V and J genes are TRBV2 and TRBJ1-5; 11 bases line up with TRBD1. Germline CDR1 is SNHLY and CDR2 is FYNNEI. This CDR3 region has 19 residues. Germline trimming cut 3 bases from V and 7 bases from J; bases unmatched to any gene: 17. The CDR3 loop reads CASSEVSGTGGFGSQPQHF. The CDR3 DNA sequence: TGTGCCAGCAGTGAGGTATCCGGGACAGGGGGTTTTGGTAGCCAGCCCCAGCATTTT.

The chain joins TRBV5-6 to TRBJ1-6; no firm D call. Germline CDR1 and CDR2: SGHDT and YYEEEE. The CDR3 totals 18 residues. Trimming cost V 4 bases and J 0 bases, with 17 bases left between them. CDR3 sequence reads: CASSLLASRSSYNSPLHF. The CDR3 DNA sequence: TGTGCCAGCAGCCTTCTGGCCTCCCGCAGCTCCTATAATTCACCCCTCCACTTT.

The chain employs TRBV15 and TRBJ2-1; 7 bases are shared with TRBD1. This CDR3 is 15 amino acids long. From germline, CDR1 is LNHNV and CDR2 YYDKDF (reference sequence). V dropped 5 bases and J dropped 0; count of bases not matched to a gene: 4. In DNA form, the CDR3 reads TGTGCCACCAGCGGGGGACAGCTCTCCTACAATGAGCAGTTCTTC. Translation gives CATSGGQLSYNEQFF.

V usage is TRBV11-3 and J usage is TRBJ1-2; TRBD1 matches at 7 bases. Trimming at V came to 4 bases and at J to 8 bases, leaving 16 bases not matched to a gene. Germline assignment: CDR1 SGHNT and CDR2 YENEEA. This CDR3 contains 16 residues. CDR3 bases: TGTGCCAGCAGCTCCGCGGCCAAGACAGGGAAAGGAGGCTACACCTTC. Translating it yields CASSSAAKTGKGGYTF.